These 13 T cell receptor beta chains share one sample of origin, sequenced in a study of vaccination effects on CD4 cells after COVID-19. TCRdb's copy holds only in-frame clones and misses some; the assay was immunoSEQ multiplex PCR. The data hold 40,000 or so clones, with 60% to 75% observed a single time. Before any sequencing was done, the ViraFEST assay used viral peptide pools to expand antigen-specific CD4+ T cells. Culture lasted roughly 9 days before CD4+ T cell isolation. Between March and December 2020, the person had a SARS-CoV-2 infection that PCR confirmed. No cognate antigen is known for these TCRs. Sequenced material: CD4+ T cells from PBMCs cultured with a peptide pool, taken before COVID-19 vaccination. Every receptor here comes from a human donor who had a prior SARS-CoV-2 infection.

The gene calls are TRBV11-2 and TRBJ2-1; 10 bases map to TRBD2. J gave up 4 bases and V 5 bases, and 5 bases lay outside the gene matches. Germline CDR1 and CDR2: SGHAT and FQNNGV. This CDR3 spans 15 amino acids. The CDR3 sequence is CASSGLAADYNEQFF. The DNA of the CDR3 is TGTGCCAGCAGCGGACTAGCGGCCGATTACAATGAGCAGTTCTTC.

The rearrangement uses TRBV6-2 or TRBV6-3 and TRBJ2-3, with D perhaps TRBD1 or TRBD2 (5 bases each). The CDR3 covers 19 residues. V was shortened by 2 bases and J by 2 bases, with 23 bases between the two germline ends. The germline gives CDR1 MNHEY, CDR2 SVGEGT. The CDR3 nucleotides are TGTGCCAGCAGTTACCCCACCCGTGGATCCGTCGGGGCCACAGATACGCAGTATTTT. Residues: CASSYPTRGSVGATDTQYF.

The chain carries TRBV7-2 and TRBJ2-7; unclear D gene. The CDR3 has 15 residues. Per the germline V gene, CDR1 is SGHTA and CDR2 is FQGNSA. Trimming left V 4 bases short and J 7 bases short, with 20 bases between. The CDR3 loop reads CASSSSRSLSGEQYF. The CDR3 region has the DNA TGTGCCAGCAGCTCATCTAGGTCCCTCTCGGGTGAGCAGTACTTC.

Worth noting for this clone: The sample has other DNA sequences that encode this CDR3 too. V and J are TRBV6-5 and TRBJ2-5; the match to TRBD1 covers 7 bases. The germline CDR1 and CDR2 sequences are MNHEY and SVGAGI. With 5 bases clipped from V and 2 bases from J, the junction kept 5 bases outside the gene matches. The CDR3 contains 14 residues. This CDR3 reads CASSRRDSQETQYF. The CDR3 DNA sequence: TGTGCCAGCAGTCGCCGGGACAGTCAAGAGACCCAGTACTTC.

V gene TRBV5-4 combines with J gene TRBJ2-2; no clear D. Trimming removed 0 bases at V and 8 bases at J, with 5 bases between. Germline V gives CDR1 SGHNT, CDR2 YYREEE (reference sequence). CDR3 length: 12 amino acids. The CDR3 DNA reads as TGTGCCAGCAGCTTGGTTGGTGGGGAGCTGTTTTTT. It translates to CASSLVGGELFF.

The DNA for the CDR3 is TGTGCCAGCTCACCGACGGGGGGCGGTTCAGGCACCTACGAGCAGTACTTC. Protein: CASSPTGGGSGTYEQYF. The chain joins TRBV18 to TRBJ2-7; D is perhaps TRBD2 (7 bases). CDR3 length: 17 residues. From germline, CDR1 is KGHSH and CDR2 LQKENI. V was pared by 3 bases and J by 2 bases, with 20 bases between.

The gene calls are TRBV6-2 or TRBV6-3 and TRBJ2-1; D remains ambiguous. The CDR3 has 13 amino acids. V gave up 6 bases and J gave up 0 bases, with 6 bases separating them. CDR1 is MNHEY and CDR2 is SVGEGT in the germline V gene. Written as DNA, the CDR3 is TGTGCCAGCAGCCGCAACTCCTACAATGAGCAGTTCTTC. Protein product: CASSRNSYNEQFF.

The chain carries TRBV7-9 and TRBJ2-4; maybe TRBD2 (5 bases). CDR1 and CDR2 from the germline V gene are SEHNR and FQNEAQ (reference sequence). The CDR3 is 16 amino acids. Trimming took 0 bases from V and 9 from J, leaving 18 bases between them. CDR3 sequence reads: CASSLAQMGDVGIQYF. CDR3 nucleotide sequence: TGTGCCAGCAGCTTAGCGCAGATGGGAGACGTTGGCATTCAGTACTTC.

The CDR3 sequence: CASSQDHIYGYTF. CDR3 DNA: TGTGCCAGCAGCCAAGATCACATCTATGGCTACACCTTC. The chain couples TRBV3-1 (or the pseudogene TRBV3-2) to TRBJ1-2; no clear D. The CDR3 loop spans 13 amino acids. The germline CDR1 and CDR2 sequences are LGHDT and YNNKEL (reference sequence). V lost 0 bases to trimming and J lost 4 bases, with 6 bases between them.

This chain joins TRBV6-1 and TRBJ1-6, with D possibly matching TRBD1 (5 bases). There are 15 residues in the CDR3. The V and J ends lost 2 bases and 2 bases respectively, with 7 bases between them. Germline assignment: CDR1 MNHNS and CDR2 SASEGT. Here the CDR3 DNA reads TGTGCCAGCAGTGAAACGGGACCCTATAATTCACCCCTCCACTTT. It codes for CASSETGPYNSPLHF.

The CDR3 region is CASSKYRTTRKQETQYF. CDR3 in DNA: TGTGCCAGCAGCAAATATCGGACTACCCGAAAGCAAGAGACCCAGTACTTC. The rearrangement uses TRBV21-1 and TRBJ2-5; the table's D call of TRBD2 was not tested on the DNA. TRBV21-1 is termed a pseudogene. The CDR3 consists of 17 residues.

V is TRBV28 and J is TRBJ2-3; possible D gene TRBD2, 6 bases. The CDR3 length is 14 residues. Germline assignment: CDR1 MDHEN and CDR2 SYDVKM. The V end was cut by 8 bases, the J end by 1 base, with 13 bases between. The CDR3 is CASRRAGGTDTQYF. CDR3 DNA: TGTGCCAGCCGGAGGGCCGGGGGCACAGATACGCAGTATTTT.

V usage is TRBV11-3 and J usage is TRBJ2-3, with D perhaps given as TRBD1 or TRBD2 (5 bases each). V was trimmed by 3 bases and J by 0 bases, leaving 13 bases between them. Germline V gene sequence: CDR1 SGHNT, CDR2 YENEEA. The CDR3 length is 16 residues. CDR3 region: CASSLGELLSTDTQYF. For the CDR3, the DNA is TGTGCCAGCAGCTTGGGGGAGCTCCTCAGCACAGATACGCAGTATTTT.